Many counts were recorded for the clone carrying this TCR beta chain. Its antigen is as yet unknown. This entry comes from a study of response to subunit inactivated influenza vaccine. TCRdb reprocessed the RT-PCR reads via MiXCR and lists one record per CDR3 protein. The data show just over 300,000 distinct CDR3 sequences, with about 20% seen just once and about a tenth held by the top ten. V was clipped by 4 bases and J by 10 bases, with 16 bases between them. This CDR3 has 12 amino acids. Per germline, CDR1 SQVTM and CDR2 ANQGSEA. General observations from the study: It was the authors' suggestion that each seasonal influenza vaccination recruits few new T cells.

This TCR derives from a man aged 45 to 75 who received an inactivated influenza vaccine. Sequences were derived from PBMCs from blood, sampled approximately 20 months after vaccination. The V call is TRBV29-1, the J call TRBJ1-1; D is ambiguous. CDR3 in amino acids: CSVGAGYSIAFF. CDR3 sequence (DNA): TGCAGCGTTGGGGCAGGTTACTCAATAGCTTTCTTT.